Listed here are 17 T cell receptor beta chains from one sample, sequenced in a study of shared clonotypes between healthy human individuals. Only in-frame clones appear in the TCRdb table, and some are missing; sequencing was by immunoSEQ multiplex PCR. The sample lists about 2,500,000 clones; around 94% were seen once. Sequencing was performed on naive CD4+ T cells sorted from blood. Documented subset: CD45RA+ positively selected. Receptors originate from a man aged 18-30 years in good health.

Of note for this clone: The same CDR3 arises from other DNA sequences in this sample as well. The chain links TRBV5-1 to TRBJ2-5, with D possibly being TRBD1 (5 bases). Trimming shortened V by 1 base and J by 2 bases, and 9 bases separated the two germline ends. CDR3 size: 14 residues. CDR1 and CDR2 from the germline V gene are SGHRS and YFSETQ. Here the CDR3 DNA reads TGCGCCAGCAGCTTGCGAAGGGGTCAAGAGACCCAGTACTTC. Encoded protein: CASSLRRGQETQYF.

V usage is TRBV7-8 and J usage is TRBJ2-2; 7 nucleotides align to TRBD1. Losses at the gene ends were 5 bases for V and 4 bases for J; bases not matched to a gene: 7. The CDR3 consists of 15 residues. Germline CDR1 is SGHVS and CDR2 is FQNEAQ. Here the CDR3 DNA reads TGTGCCAGCAGCCCCAGGGCAGGGGGCACCGGGGAGCTGTTTTTT. It yields the protein CASSPRAGGTGELFF.

The chain has TRBV19 and TRBJ2-1, with a tentative D call TRBD2 (7 bases). The CDR3 sequence is 15 residues long. V was cut by 3 bases and J by 3 bases, with 12 bases left in between. Germline V gives CDR1 LNHDA, CDR2 SQIVND (reference sequence). The DNA for the CDR3 is TGTGCCAGTAGTATCGCGGGGGCGTACTACAATGAGCAGTTCTTC. The encoded protein is CASSIAGAYYNEQFF.

Notes on this clone: A read error may account for a junction end that differs from germline. The V and J genes are TRBV11-2 and TRBJ2-3; D possibly corresponds to TRBD2 (7 bases). The length of the CDR3 is 14 residues. Per the germline V gene, CDR1 is SGHAT and CDR2 is FQNNGV. The CDR3, as DNA: TGTGCCAGCAGCTTAGCGGGGGGCACAGATGCGCAGTATTTT. It codes for CASSLAGGTDAQYF.

This clone was seen more than once but under ten times. The chain combines TRBV7-9 with TRBJ2-7; D is ambiguous. The V and J ends lost 5 bases and 0 bases respectively, with 5 bases between them. There are 12 residues in the CDR3. The germline CDR1 and CDR2 sequences are SEHNR and FQNEAQ (reference sequence). CDR3 DNA sequence: TGTGCCAGCAGCCCCGTCTCCTACGAGCAGTACTTC. Encoded protein: CASSPVSYEQYF.

DNA for the CDR3: TGTGCCAGCAGCCTAGGACGGGCCGGATCGGGATCACCCCTCCACTTT. Translation gives CASSLGRAGSGSPLHF. This chain links TRBV5-6 with TRBJ1-6, with no clear D. This CDR3 contains 16 residues. Trimming removed 4 bases at V and 10 bases at J, with 21 bases between. CDR1 SGHDT and CDR2 YYEEEE come from the germline V gene.

The table lists this clone with a count of one. The chain links TRBV5-6 to TRBJ2-4, with D perhaps matching TRBD2 (6 bases). Trimming shortened V by 3 bases and J by 9 bases, and 13 bases separated the two germline ends. The CDR3 totals 13 residues. Germline loops: CDR1 SGHDT, CDR2 YYEEEE. The CDR3 nucleotides are TGTGCCAGCAGCTGGAGGGTTAGGGCCATTCAGTACTTC. Its protein product is CASSWRVRAIQYF.

The rearrangement links TRBV5-1 to TRBJ1-1; 8 bases match TRBD1. CDR3 length: 18 residues. Germline CDR1 and CDR2: SGHRS and YFSETQ. V was clipped by 3 bases and J by 6 bases; unmatched bases: 19. As DNA, the CDR3 is TGCGCCAGCAGCTCCCACCGGACAGGGAAGGGTGCTAACTCTGAAGCTTTCTTT. The encoded protein is CASSSHRTGKGANSEAFF. The full variable domain, in which reference TRBV5-1 and TRBJ1-1 provide the parts outside the CDR3, is KAGVTQTPRYLIKTRGQQVTLSCSPISGHRSVSWYQQTPGQGLQFLFEYFSETQRNKGNFPGRFSGRQFSNSRSEMNVSTLELGDSALYLCASSSHRTGKGANSEAFFGQGTRLTVV.

The genes are TRBV5-6 and TRBJ1-1, with D maybe TRBD1 (6 bases). This CDR3 is 16 amino acids long. The V end lost 6 bases, the J end lost 4 bases, and 22 bases lay between the germline ends. Germline lookup yields CDR1 SGHDT and CDR2 YYEEEE. The CDR3 is CASIRGLPKGGTEAFF. CDR3 DNA: TGTGCCAGCATTCGGGGACTCCCTAAAGGGGGCACTGAAGCTTTCTTT.

This clone was recorded once. The V and J genes are TRBV9 and TRBJ2-3; weak D call: TRBD1 (6 bases). Trimming removed 4 bases from V and 4 bases from J, with 19 bases in between. The CDR3 runs 16 residues. Germline CDR1 SGDLS, CDR2 YYNGEE. The CDR3: CASSTQGAGAPDTQYF. The CDR3 nucleotides read TGTGCCAGCAGCACCCAAGGGGCAGGGGCGCCAGATACGCAGTATTTT.

The chain has TRBV5-1 and TRBJ1-6; D is undetermined. CDR3 length: 16 amino acids. Germline V CDR1 and CDR2: SGHRS, YFSETQ. V gave up 4 bases and J gave up 6 bases, with 17 bases separating them. The CDR3 loop reads CASSLTLAVANSPLHF. The CDR3 DNA is TGCGCCAGCAGCCTTACTCTGGCTGTTGCTAATTCACCCCTCCACTTT.

This sequence joins TRBV5-1 and TRBJ2-5; the D gene is possibly TRBD1 (5 bases). Germline V gene data show CDR1 as SGHRS and CDR2 as YFSETQ. V shed 6 bases and J shed 1 base, with 16 bases lying between them. The CDR3 sequence is 15 residues long. The DNA for the CDR3 is TGCGCCAGCACCGGTGCGTTAGGGGTCCAAGAGACCCAGTACTTC. This translates into CASTGALGVQETQYF. The whole variable domain, filled in from reference TRBV5-1 and TRBJ2-5, reads KAGVTQTPRYLIKTRGQQVTLSCSPISGHRSVSWYQQTPGQGLQFLFEYFSETQRNKGNFPGRFSGRQFSNSRSEMNVSTLELGDSALYLCASTGALGVQETQYFGPGTRLLVL.

The gene calls are TRBV7-2 and TRBJ2-7, with TRBD1 matching 11 bases. Germline V gene sequence: CDR1 SGHTA, CDR2 FQGNSA. The CDR3 is made up of 17 amino acids. The V gene end was trimmed by 1 base and the J gene end by 5 bases; junction bases not matched to a gene: 10. CDR3: CASSLVLLRDRGNEQYF. CDR3 in DNA: TGTGCCAGCAGCTTAGTCCTACTGCGGGACAGGGGGAACGAGCAGTACTTC.

This sequence joins TRBV18 and TRBJ2-1, with 7 bases aligning to TRBD1. The CDR3 is 17 residues long. Losses at the gene ends were 3 bases for V and 0 bases for J; bases not matched to a gene: 8. Germline lookup yields CDR1 KGHSH and CDR2 LQKENI. The CDR3 reads CASSPLGAGGSYNEQFF. The CDR3 DNA reads as TGTGCCAGCTCACCCCTTGGGGCAGGGGGCTCCTACAATGAGCAGTTCTTC.

This CDR3 is CAWSVGVAGNTIYF. CDR3 coding DNA: TGTGCCTGGAGTGTGGGGGTAGCTGGAAACACCATATATTTT. J is TRBJ1-3 and V is TRBV30; a possible D gene is TRBD1 (5 bases). Germline values: CDR1 GTSNPN, CDR2 SVGIG (reference sequence). This CDR3 has 14 residues. Trimming cost V 0 bases and J 2 bases, with 8 bases left between them.

The V gene is TRBV6-1, the J gene TRBJ2-7; D may match TRBD1 or TRBD2 (5 bases each). Trimming took 8 bases from V and 4 from J, leaving 12 bases between them. This CDR3 contains 12 residues. Germline values: CDR1 MNHNS, CDR2 SASEGT. The CDR3 sequence: CASGTAFYEQYF. The CDR3 DNA sequence: TGTGCCAGCGGGACGGCATTTTACGAGCAGTACTTC.

This clone occurred once. The rearrangement uses TRBV18 and TRBJ2-5; no definite D call. CDR3 size: 15 residues. V lost 3 bases and J 5 bases, leaving 16 bases between the germline ends. Germline CDR1 is KGHSH and CDR2 is LQKENI. CDR3 bases: TGTGCCAGCTCACCTGGCTCCCCGGCCAGGGAGACCCAGTACTTC. Encoded protein: CASSPGSPARETQYF.